This paragraph reports one TCR beta chain. What it recognizes is unknown. Germline V gene sequence: CDR1 SGDLS, CDR2 YYNGEE. This CDR3 region has 14 residues. V lost 0 bases and J lost 3, with 7 bases in between. Conventional CD4 T cells were sorted as CD4+CD127+ cells. The data belong to a study of B cell selection in AIRE deficiency. Findings and caveats of the study: Shared Treg sequences had shorter CDR3s, biased toward rearrangements with few non-templated insertions. Of 3,000 to 4,000 shared Treg TCRbeta sequences, 30% to 40% were healthy-donor-only and around 9% patient-only.

Assay used: immunoSEQ multiplex PCR; TCRdb lists only in-frame clones, some missing. The sample lists roughly 24,000 clones, around 96% occurring once. The chain carries TRBV9 and TRBJ2-1; D might be TRBD2 (5 bases). The sample consisted of CD4+CD127+ conventional T cells sorted from PBMCs. The clonotype comes from a human donor in good health. For the CDR3, the DNA is TGTGCCAGCAGCGTAGCCGGGATCTACAATGAGCAGTTCTTC. Protein: CASSVAGIYNEQFF.